This TCR beta chain was sequenced during a study of blood T cells in healthy people across ages (dated by TCRdb to the mid-2010s). For the study in its entirety: In model experiments, template switching captured roughly one uniquely barcoded TCR beta cDNA molecule for every two T cells. Age-related changes in TCR beta repertoire diversity were measured in the study by deep sequencing normalized with unique cDNA molecular identifiers. Donors were grouped into four age groups: young (average roughly 17 years), middle-aged (39), aged (approximately 58) and long-lived (just over 80). Two additional independent replicas of 1 million unique cDNA reads from the same blood draw were analyzed for two donors (one aged 18 to 29 and one aged 80 or older). Overall results and qualifications from the work: Observed TCR beta diversity per million T cells fell roughly linearly with age, and a significant reduction was already apparent by age about 36. The percentage of naive T cells measured by flow cytometry correlated strongly with observed TCR beta diversity. The long-lived group showed more naive CD4+ T cells, fewer expanded clones and increased TCR diversity than the aged group, suggesting age selection. Estimates of total diversity based on one million sequenced T cells were regarded as lower bounds and as underestimates. Because donor CMV infection status was unknown, age-related changes in expanded clonotypes were potentially confounded. Since profiling was done on bulk unsorted PBMCs, naive and antigen-experienced compartments could not be conclusively compared.

The library relied on 5' RACE. Sequencing relied on an Illumina HiSeq 2500. A second about 6 to 11 cycle PCR used a sample-barcoded 5' primer and a J-beta primer mix. Each TCR beta cDNA molecule received a unique molecular identifier from a template-switch 5' adaptor carrying 12 random nucleotides. Each sample yielded at least 2.5 million CDR3-containing paired-end reads. The Mint cDNA synthesis kit, primed by a TRBC-specific oligonucleotide, was used to synthesize first-strand cDNA from all RNA. After uracil-DNA glycosylase treatment, a first 18-cycle PCR used universal primers M1SS and BC2_uni_R on all cDNA. The published analysis was carried out like this. Each sample was normalized by randomly selecting 1 million high-quality reads, each carrying a distinct molecular identifier. Instead of being binned into consensus sequences, reads with shared molecular identifiers were discarded. MiTCR, set to a Q25 quality threshold and the strictest error-elimination algorithm, was used for CDR3 identification, clonotype clustering and error correction. A nonparametric unseen species model with Euler transformation was used to estimate lower-bound total TCR beta diversity. TCRdb took the public reads, trimmed them with fastp at Q25, ran MiXCR for clone calling and kept in-frame beta chains. CDR3 protein duplicates are merged, each entry listing the most common genes and DNA. The V and J calls and clone size are TCRdb's, not the authors'. The sample has roughly 800,000 distinct CDR3 sequences on record, 20% to 25% of them singletons. The ten largest clones add up to around 3.6% of the sample.

Systemically healthy Caucasian individuals from Russia, 35 to 50 in total and aged about 6 to 90 years, were included as donors. About 9.8 milliliters of peripheral blood were drawn from each donor into EDTA-treated Vacutainer tubes. Ficoll-Paque density-gradient centrifugation was used to isolate PBMCs, with at least 6 million obtained per sample. Total RNA was extracted from PBMCs with Trizol reagent, with at least 6 micrograms obtained per sample. The percentages of naive CD45RAhigh/CD27high T cells were determined by flow cytometry on a PBMC aliquot from every donor. The CDR3 covers 15 residues, taking in both the cysteine and the phenylalanine. Only the CDR3 region is kept as DNA, spanning 45 bases read in frame from base 1. As encoded in the germline V gene (reference sequence), CDR1 is DFQATT while CDR2 is SNEGSKA. This clonotype showed up just a few times. No cognate antigen has been identified for it. No base-level quality is on record; no much larger clone is a single base apart.

The sample was also linked to a second study, of T cells of mothers and their children. The second investigation adds: Nine systemically healthy Caucasian individuals served as donors, namely three mothers together with their six children. cDNA synthesis consumed the entire amount of extracted RNA, loaded at about 1.5 ug RNA in each 15 ul reaction. In the second PCR, sample barcodes and 2-4 random nucleotides were introduced via the M1S primer. Over 10 million TCR beta CDR3 reads came from each mother, compared with some 3 million reads from each child. TCR recombination output is similarly shaped by thymic selection in related and unrelated pairs, with a minor effect exerted by inherited differences. Normalized repertoire overlap in related mother-child pairs was always slightly higher than in unrelated mother-child pairs, but the difference was never significant. Persistent microchimeric T cell clones were not detected, at a sensitivity of 95 to 100 clones per million clonotypes. In the study, deep NGS was used to compare the TCR beta repertoires of mothers and children, and features distinguishing related mother-child pairs from unrelated individuals were sought. The mean age was about 40 +/- 4 years for the mothers and roughly 11 +/- 4 years for the children. After adapter ligation with NEBNext reagents, the libraries were sequenced on Illumina HiSeq 2000 with 100+100 nt paired-end reads. To prevent cross-contamination, the mother and child libraries were prepared one month apart and sequenced in separate runs. For each donor, between roughly 500,000 and 2,200,000 distinct TCR beta clonotypes were identified. Naive TCR beta clonotypes were estimated from low-frequency clonotypes matched to each donor's FACS-determined naive share, without sorting.

Sequencing was performed on blood. The rearrangement combines TRBV20-1 with TRBJ2-1; no D gene call is confident. The DNA end favors TRBJ2-7, so the J call may be wrong. The receptor was isolated from a boy aged 5 to 17 in good health. In nucleotides, the sequence is TGCAGTGCTAGAGATCTCACTGGTAGCTCCTACGAGCAGTACTTC. This gives the protein CSARDLTGSSYEQYF.